This TCR beta chain is drawn from a study of cytomegalovirus exposure and HLA in healthy donors. Produced via immunoSEQ multiplex PCR; TCRdb's table is partial and in-frame only. The table lists approximately 160,000 clones, 86% of them singletons. Worth noting for this clone: No antigen is known for it.

The study's findings and limits: In the approximately 120 validation repertoires, a later analysis found that first-cohort TCR clusters tended to co-occur. Reports indicated that the classifier achieved high specificity and sensitivity in diagnosing cytomegalovirus status. Researchers reported that a few CMV-associated chains were confirmed in vitro as CMV antigen-specific.

The clonotype originates from a young woman in good health and CMV-seronegative. Input material: PBMCs.

CDR3 residues: CASSWGEGEQYF. CDR3 nucleotides: TGTGCCAGCAGCTGGGGGGAGGGCGAGCAGTACTTC. The rearrangement joins TRBV5-6 to TRBJ2-7, with 7 positions matching TRBD2. Germline V gene lookup returns CDR1 SGHDT and CDR2 YYEEEE. This CDR3 has 12 residues. Losses at the gene ends were 3 bases for V and 6 bases for J; bases not matched to a gene: 3.